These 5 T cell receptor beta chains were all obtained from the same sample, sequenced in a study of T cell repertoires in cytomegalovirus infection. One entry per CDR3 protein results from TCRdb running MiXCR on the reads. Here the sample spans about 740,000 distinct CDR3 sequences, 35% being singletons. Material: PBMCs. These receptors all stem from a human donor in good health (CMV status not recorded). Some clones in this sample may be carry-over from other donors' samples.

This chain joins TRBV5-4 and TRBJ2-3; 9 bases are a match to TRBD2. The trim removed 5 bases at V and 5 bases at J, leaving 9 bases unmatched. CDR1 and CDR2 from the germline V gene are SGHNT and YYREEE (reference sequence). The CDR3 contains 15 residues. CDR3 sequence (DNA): TGTGCCAGCAGGAAAAATAGCGGGAGTCAAGATACGCAGTATTTT. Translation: CASRKNSGSQDTQYF.

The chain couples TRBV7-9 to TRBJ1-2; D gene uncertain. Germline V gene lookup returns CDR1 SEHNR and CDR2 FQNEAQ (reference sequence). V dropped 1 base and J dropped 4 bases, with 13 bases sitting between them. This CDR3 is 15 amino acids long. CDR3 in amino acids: CASSLEGPAGYGYTF. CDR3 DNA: TGTGCCAGCAGCTTAGAAGGGCCTGCAGGCTATGGCTACACCTTC.

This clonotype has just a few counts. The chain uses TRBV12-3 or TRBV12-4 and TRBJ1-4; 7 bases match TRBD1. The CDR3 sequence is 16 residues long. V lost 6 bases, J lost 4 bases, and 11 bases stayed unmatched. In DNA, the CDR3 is TGTGCCAGCAGACGCGCCCGACAGGGAGTTAATGAAAAACTGTTTTTT. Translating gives CASRRARQGVNEKLFF.

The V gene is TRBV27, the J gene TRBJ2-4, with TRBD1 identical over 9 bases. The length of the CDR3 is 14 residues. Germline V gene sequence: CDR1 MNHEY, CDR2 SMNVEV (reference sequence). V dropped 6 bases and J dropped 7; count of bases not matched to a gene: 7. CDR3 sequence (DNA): TGTGCCAGCAGAGACAGGGGGGGTTTCAACATTCAGTACTTC. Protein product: CASRDRGGFNIQYF.

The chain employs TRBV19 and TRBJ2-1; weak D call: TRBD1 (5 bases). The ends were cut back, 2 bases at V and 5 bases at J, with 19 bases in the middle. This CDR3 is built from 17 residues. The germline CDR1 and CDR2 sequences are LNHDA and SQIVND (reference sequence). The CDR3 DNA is TGTGCCAGTAGTATAACCAGTCGCAGGGATAACAACAATGAGCAGTTCTTC. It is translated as CASSITSRRDNNNEQFF.